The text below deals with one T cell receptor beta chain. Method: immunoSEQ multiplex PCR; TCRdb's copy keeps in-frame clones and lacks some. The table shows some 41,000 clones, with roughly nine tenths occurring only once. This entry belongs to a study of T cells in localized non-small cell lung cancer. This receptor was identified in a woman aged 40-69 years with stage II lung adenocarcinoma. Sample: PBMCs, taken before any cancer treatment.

The CDR3 spells CSVEEYREDEAFF. In nucleotides, the CDR3 is TGCAGCGTTGAAGAATACAGGGAGGATGAAGCTTTCTTT. J is TRBJ1-1 and V is TRBV29-1; the D gene is possibly TRBD1 (6 bases). CDR3 length: 13 amino acids. The germline gives CDR1 SQVTM, CDR2 ANQGSEA. V was shortened by 0 bases and J by 7 bases, with 12 bases between the two germline ends.